This TCR beta chain was documented in a study of cytomegalovirus exposure and HLA in healthy donors. The study ran its PCR with 60 Vbeta and 13 Jbeta primers. Data came from immunoSEQ multiplex PCR; TCRdb stores just in-frame clones and leaves some out. The sample consists of approximately 37,000 clones, 80% of them appearing once. Unmatched junction bases numbered 12, after V lost 0 bases and J lost 8 bases. The CDR3 consists of 17 residues. The germline gives CDR1 LGHNA, CDR2 YSLEER. This sequence joins TRBV4-3 and TRBJ1-4; TRBD1 aligns across 7 bases. The specimen sequenced was PBMCs. This TCR came from a male donor in good health and CMV-seronegative. In DNA form, the CDR3 reads TGCGCCAGCAGCCAAGATTTGGGGGCAGGGGGAGGCGAAAAACTGTTTTTT. Translated, it gives CASSQDLGAGGGEKLFF.